At least ten counts were recorded for the clone carrying this T cell receptor (beta chain). What it binds is unknown. These data belong to a study of T cell repertoires in cytomegalovirus infection. Findings and caveats of the study: Predominance within the ex vivo response was attributable to HLA-C-restricted CMV-specific TCR beta clonotypes.

The V and J ends lost 1 base and 6 bases, in that order; junction bases with no gene match: 14. The V gene's germline CDR1 is SGHTA and CDR2 FQGNSA. The CDR3 has 17 residues. From the reads, TCRdb called clonotypes with MiXCR, one entry per CDR3 protein. In the table there are about 310,000 distinct CDR3 sequences, 15% to 20% of which are singletons. Source material: PBMCs. This clonotype originated in a human donor in good health (CMV status not recorded). Some clones in this sample may be carry-over from other donors' samples. V is TRBV7-2 and J is TRBJ2-7; the match to TRBD2 covers 8 bases. The DNA of the CDR3 is TGTGCCAGCAGCTTAGGCCGGACTAGCCTAGTTTTTAGCGAGCAGTACTTC. Residues: CASSLGRTSLVFSEQYF.